These 27 T cell receptor beta chains share one sample of origin, sequenced in a study of OX40 agonist ivuxolimab in advanced cancers. Assay: immunoSEQ multiplex PCR; the TCRdb copy retains only in-frame clones and omits some. The sample lists tens of thousands of clones; roughly four fifths were seen once. Specimen: CD4+ or CD8+ T cells sorted from blood, collected in a trial of the OX40 agonist ivuxolimab. The receptors derive from an adult with an advanced solid tumor such as melanoma, head and neck, liver or kidney cancer.

The V call is TRBV2, the J call TRBJ1-1; 9 bases are shared with TRBD1. With V trimmed by 6 bases and J by 5 bases, 10 bases remained unmatched. The CDR3 runs 15 residues. Germline CDR1 SNHLY, CDR2 FYNNEI. This CDR3 reads CASRPTGGVQTEAFF. In DNA, the CDR3 is TGTGCCAGCAGACCTACAGGGGGCGTACAGACTGAAGCTTTCTTT. The variable domain in full, completed from reference TRBV2 and TRBJ1-1, reads EPEVTQTPSHQVTQMGQEVILRCVPISNHLYFYWYRQILGQKVEFLVSFYNNEISEKSEIFDDQFSVERPDGSNFTLKIRSTKLEDSAMYFCASRPTGGVQTEAFFGQGTRLTVV.

The rearrangement joins TRBV25-1 to TRBJ1-3, with D possibly TRBD1 on 5 matching bases. Trimming left V 6 bases short and J 7 bases short, with 10 bases between. The germline gives CDR1 MGHDK, CDR2 SYGVNS. The CDR3 has 12 residues. The CDR3 sequence is CASRDGANTIYF. CDR3 DNA: TGTGCCAGCAGAGATGGGGCCAACACCATATATTTT. The full variable domain, with the rest looked up from reference TRBV25-1 and TRBJ1-3, is EADIYQTPRYLVIGTGKKITLECSQTMGHDKMYWYQQDPGMELHLIHYSYGVNSTEKGDLSSESTVSRIRTEHFPLTLESARPSHTSQYLCASRDGANTIYFGEGSWLTVV.

The genes are TRBV30 and TRBJ1-5, with D possibly being TRBD1 (6 bases). The CDR3 length is 15 residues. Trimming pared 4 bases from V and 4 bases from J, leaving 17 bases between. CDR1 GTSNPN and CDR2 SVGIG come from the germline V gene (reference sequence). As DNA, the CDR3 is TGTGCCTGGATGAGTTGGACAGAAAGAAATCAGCCCCAGCATTTT. Translation gives CAWMSWTERNQPQHF.

Only a few counts were recorded for this clone. The chain uses TRBV30 and TRBJ1-1, with TRBD1 identical over 9 bases. This CDR3 has 16 residues. Germline CDR1 and CDR2: GTSNPN and SVGIG (reference sequence). Germline trimming cut 1 base from V and 1 base from J; bases unmatched to any gene: 7. In DNA form, the CDR3 reads TGTGCCTGGAGTGGCAAATCGGGACAGGGGAACACTGAAGCTTTCTTT. This encodes CAWSGKSGQGNTEAFF.

This clone has just a few counts. The rearrangement joins TRBV5-1 to TRBJ1-2; D is ambiguous. Germline assignment: CDR1 SGHRS and CDR2 YFSETQ. The CDR3 is 14 amino acids. Trimming shortened V by 1 base and J by 4 bases, and 11 bases separated the two germline ends. The CDR3 is CASSLRLTGYGYTF. The CDR3 DNA reads TGCGCCAGCAGCTTGAGGTTGACGGGCTATGGCTACACCTTC.

The chain combines TRBV23-1 with TRBJ2-1, with a weak D call TRBD1 (6 bases). TRBV23-1 is assigned to the ORF class and has an uncertain function. V was pared by 5 bases and J by 8 bases, with 19 bases between. The CDR3 has 15 amino acids. Here the CDR3 reads CASSKTQGSTYEQFF. CDR3 bases: TGCGCCAGCAGTAAAACGCAGGGGTCGACATATGAGCAGTTCTTC.

The V call is TRBV4-3, the J call TRBJ2-3, with a tentative D call TRBD1 (5 bases). CDR1 and CDR2 from the germline V gene are LGHNA and YSLEER. V lost 4 bases to trimming and J lost 0 bases, with 17 bases between them. The CDR3 totals 17 residues. The CDR3 loop is CASSPLGAQGSTDTQYF. CDR3 nucleotide sequence: TGCGCCAGCAGCCCCCTCGGAGCGCAGGGCAGCACAGATACGCAGTATTTT.

This clone was detected only once. V gene TRBV19 combines with J gene TRBJ1-5; 7 bases match TRBD1. Germline-derived CDR1 and CDR2 are LNHDA and SQIVND (reference sequence). The CDR3 covers 15 residues. Trimming at V came to 4 bases and at J to 2 bases, leaving 5 bases not matched to a gene. The DNA of the CDR3 is TGTGCCAGTAGTACGACAGGGTTGGGCAATCAGCCCCAGCATTTT. Its translation is CASSTTGLGNQPQHF.

The chain couples TRBV6-1 to TRBJ1-1, with D possibly being TRBD1 (5 bases). The CDR3 has 15 residues. V was shortened by 5 bases and J by 2 bases, with 15 bases between the two germline ends. Germline assignment: CDR1 MNHNS and CDR2 SASEGT. The chain's CDR3 is CASSFEQVFNTEAFF. As DNA, the CDR3 is TGTGCCAGCAGTTTTGAACAGGTTTTTAACACTGAAGCTTTCTTT.

The CDR3 DNA follows: TGTGCCAGCAGTGAAGATGGTTATGACAATGAGCAGTTCTTC. Amino acids: CASSEDGYDNEQFF. V and J are TRBV2 and TRBJ2-1; D not certain. Looked up from germline, CDR1 is SNHLY and CDR2 is FYNNEI. V was clipped by 1 base and J by 5 bases, with 9 bases between them. This CDR3 comprises 14 residues.

The V gene is TRBV9, the J gene TRBJ2-1; tentatively, D is TRBD1 or TRBD2 (5 bases each). The V end lost 0 bases, the J end lost 0 bases, and 7 bases lay between the germline ends. The germline CDR1 and CDR2 sequences are SGDLS and YYNGEE. The CDR3 runs to 15 residues. The chain's CDR3 is CASSVDGASYNEQFF. The CDR3 coding sequence is TGTGCCAGCAGCGTAGACGGGGCCTCCTACAATGAGCAGTTCTTC.

This clone was seen a few times. The rearrangement links TRBV18 to TRBJ1-2; a possible D gene is TRBD1 (5 bases). This CDR3 has 15 residues. V was trimmed by 2 bases and J by 4 bases, leaving 14 bases between them. Germline lookup yields CDR1 KGHSH and CDR2 LQKENI. Here the CDR3 DNA reads TGTGCCAGCTCACCAATGATGGGGGGGAGCTATGGCTACACCTTC. Translated, it gives CASSPMMGGSYGYTF.

V gene TRBV19 combines with J gene TRBJ1-2; possibly TRBD1 for D (5 bases). V shed 10 bases and J shed 6 bases, with 15 bases lying between them. The CDR3 length is 12 residues. CDR1 and CDR2 (germline): LNHDA, SQIVND (reference sequence). The CDR3 DNA follows: TGTGCCACCCGGGGCCAGGGTCATGGCTACACCTTC. It yields the protein CATRGQGHGYTF. Variable domain in full (rest from reference TRBV19 and TRBJ1-2): DGGITQSPKYLFRKEGQNVTLSCEQNLNHDAMYWYRQDPGQGLRLIYYSQIVNDFQKGDIAEGYSVSREKKESFPLTVTSAQKNPTAFYLCATRGQGHGYTFGSGTRLTVV.

This clone was seen more than once but under ten times. The chain joins TRBV7-9 to TRBJ2-1; D is ambiguous. V lost 1 base and J lost 10, with 17 bases in between. CDR1 and CDR2 from the germline V gene are SEHNR and FQNEAQ (reference sequence). The CDR3 runs 15 residues. CDR3 DNA: TGTGCCAGCAGCTTAGGTTTGAGTCCCTCATGGGAGCAGTTCTTC. It encodes CASSLGLSPSWEQFF.

This chain uses TRBV29-1 with TRBJ1-1, with D perhaps matching TRBD1 (6 bases). The CDR3 is 14 amino acids. V was cut by 6 bases and J by 1 base, with 15 bases left in between. Germline V gene sequence: CDR1 SQVTM, CDR2 ANQGSEA. CDR3 loop: CSVEGGAENTEAFF. CDR3 nucleotides: TGCAGCGTAGAGGGGGGGGCTGAGAACACTGAAGCTTTCTTT. The full variable domain, in which reference TRBV29-1 and TRBJ1-1 provide the parts outside the CDR3, is SAVISQKPSRDICQRGTSLTIQCQVDSQVTMMFWYRQQPGQSLTLIATANQGSEATYESGFVIDKFPISRPNLTFSTLTVSNMSPEDSSIYLCSVEGGAENTEAFFGQGTRLTVV.

The DNA for the CDR3 is TGTGCCAGCAGCTTATCCCCCGAGTATGGGGCTAATGAAAAACTGTTTTTT. Amino acids: CASSLSPEYGANEKLFF. The J gene is TRBJ1-4, the V gene TRBV7-2, with D unclear. The CDR3 totals 17 residues. Trimming took 2 bases from V and 3 from J, leaving 16 bases between them. Germline-derived CDR1 and CDR2 are SGHTA and FQGNSA.

J is TRBJ2-7 and V is TRBV6-1; 11 bases fit TRBD2. The CDR3 spans 15 residues. Per germline, CDR1 MNHNS and CDR2 SASEGT. V was pared by 8 bases and J by 1 base, with 7 bases of the junction left unmatched. CDR3 in amino acids: CASSVLAGGSYEQYV. The CDR3 DNA sequence: TGTGCCAGCTCTGTCCTAGCGGGGGGTTCCTACGAGCAGTACGTC.

The J gene is TRBJ1-1, the V gene TRBV2; D is unresolved. The germline V gene has CDR1 SNHLY and CDR2 FYNNEI. The CDR3 is 13 amino acids. V was trimmed by 6 bases and J by 0 bases, leaving 8 bases between them. CDR3 bases: TGTGCCAGCAGCGACTATATGAACACTGAAGCTTTCTTT. It yields the protein CASSDYMNTEAFF.

The rearrangement joins TRBV19 to TRBJ2-1; 9 bases fit TRBD1. The germline V gene encodes CDR1 LNHDA and CDR2 SQIVND (reference sequence). After removal of 3 bases from V and 9 bases from J, the junction contained 9 bases not matched to a gene. The CDR3 is 15 residues long. The CDR3 sequence is CASSILDRGTGEQFF. CDR3 nucleotides: TGTGCCAGTAGTATTCTGGACAGGGGTACCGGTGAGCAGTTCTTC.

The V call is TRBV5-8, the J call TRBJ2-3; either TRBD1 or TRBD2 may fit D (5 bases each). The germline gives CDR1 SGHTS, CDR2 YDEGEE. Trimming pared 7 bases from V and 7 bases from J, leaving 19 bases between. The CDR3 spans 14 residues. For the CDR3, the DNA is TGTGCCAGCGATAACCGGGACGCAATCTATACGCAGTATTTT. Protein product: CASDNRDAIYTQYF.

This clone was counted once. The chain carries TRBV7-9 and TRBJ1-6; TRBD1 matches at 10 bases. Unmatched junction bases numbered 4, after V lost 1 base and J lost 10 bases. The CDR3 spans 15 residues. The germline V gene has CDR1 SEHNR and CDR2 FQNEAQ (reference sequence). The CDR3 DNA reads as TGTGCCAGCAGCTTAGGGGACAGGGGTGACTCACCCCTCCACTTT. As protein: CASSLGDRGDSPLHF.

The rearrangement links TRBV10-3 to TRBJ2-3, with 9 bases fitting TRBD1. Trimming removed 5 bases from V and 2 bases from J; junction bases left unmatched: 8. The CDR3 loop spans 16 amino acids. Germline loops: CDR1 ENHRY, CDR2 SYGVKD. CDR3 residues: CAISQQGALTTDTQYF. CDR3 DNA sequence: TGTGCCATCAGTCAACAGGGGGCGCTAACCACAGATACGCAGTATTTT.

The V and J genes are TRBV18 and TRBJ2-2; 12 nucleotides agree with TRBD2. The junction had 9 bases not matched to a gene; V was cut back by 6 bases and J by 4 bases. This CDR3 contains 17 residues. The V gene's germline CDR1 is KGHSH and CDR2 LQKENI. The CDR3 DNA sequence: TGTGCCAGCTCCCGGTCACTAGCGGGGGGATCCACCGGGGAGCTGTTTTTT. Translation gives CASSRSLAGGSTGELFF.

V and J are TRBV6-1 and TRBJ1-5; D unclear. This CDR3 is built from 15 residues. The V end was cut by 6 bases, the J end by 2 bases, with 14 bases between. Germline V CDR1 and CDR2: MNHNS, SASEGT. The CDR3 region is CASSPGGYGNQPQHF. The CDR3 DNA is TGTGCCAGCAGCCCCGGCGGGTACGGCAATCAGCCCCAGCATTTT.

The genes are TRBV2 and TRBJ2-5, with 8 bases aligning to TRBD2. The CDR3 loop spans 15 amino acids. Trimming at V came to 7 bases and at J to 4 bases, leaving 11 bases not matched to a gene. CDR1 SNHLY and CDR2 FYNNEI come from the germline V gene. CDR3 sequence (DNA): TGTGCCAGCACACGGGGTCTAGCGGGTGTAGAGACCCAGTACTTC. Encoded protein: CASTRGLAGVETQYF.

The CDR3 DNA sequence: TGTGCCAGCAGTGAATGGGGCCGGGACTTCGGTGAAGCTTTCTTT. Its protein is CASSEWGRDFGEAFF. The chain is built from TRBV25-1 and TRBJ1-1, with a possible D match to TRBD1 (5 bases). Per the germline V gene, CDR1 is MGHDK and CDR2 is SYGVNS. V was shortened by 1 base and J by 7 bases, with 16 bases between the two germline ends. The CDR3 has 15 residues.

The chain has TRBV5-1 and TRBJ1-3; D is ambiguous. The V gene lost 2 bases and the J gene lost 2 bases, with 14 bases spanning the gap. CDR1 is SGHRS, CDR2 YFSETQ, per germline. The CDR3 covers 16 residues. Here the CDR3 DNA reads TGCGCCAGCAGCTTCACCTCGGGTAGGGCTGGAAACACCATATATTTT. The encoded protein is CASSFTSGRAGNTIYF.